This T cell receptor beta chain was sequenced in a study of regulatory T cells in long-lasting Graves disease. TCRdb independently ran MiXCR on the reads; one entry per CDR3 protein. Among some 540 distinct CDR3 sequences listed, around 60% were seen once. With RNA extracted from PBMCs as input, the TCR library was made. This CDR3 contains 14 residues. Per germline, CDR1 MNHEY and CDR2 SMNVEV (reference sequence). Between the trimmed V and J ends, which lost 5 bases and 5 bases, there was a span of 16 bases. This clonotype was counted a few times. The chain uses TRBV27 and TRBJ2-7; a weak D match, TRBD2 (6 bases). Specimen: peripheral blood mononuclear cells (PBMCs), collected with antithyroid drug treatment, in newly diagnosed or persistent Graves disease (not recorded which). The clonotype comes from a female donor with Graves disease. CDR3 coding DNA: TGTGCCAGCAGTGCCCTCGGGACTTTGGACGAGCAGTACTTC. Translating gives CASSALGTLDEQYF.